This TCR beta chain came from a study of shared clonotypes between healthy human individuals. Libraries were prepared by immunoSEQ multiplex PCR; TCRdb keeps only in-frame clonotypes and omits some of them. Here the sample spans 2.3 million or so clones, over 90% being singletons. The CDR3 sequence is 14 residues long. This TCR derives from a man between 18 and 29 years old in good health. Some clones in this sample may be carry-over from other donors' samples. V is TRBV21-1 and J is TRBJ2-2; TRBD1, as called in the table, went unchecked against the DNA. TRBV21-1 is shown as a pseudogene. The source material was naive CD4+ T cells from PBMCs. Stated subset: CD45RA+ positively selected. The CDR3 sequence: CASSGTGDTGELFF. CDR3 DNA sequence: TGTGCCAGCAGCGGGACAGGAGACACCGGGGAGCTGTTTTTT.